The sequence of this T cell receptor (beta chain) was determined in a study of T cell responses to AZD1222 COVID-19 vaccine. Points from the study as a whole: Clonal diversity was possibly underestimated, and white British individuals and females predominated among donors.

A note on this clone: Its antigen is not known.

Combined were second doses at about 4 or about 12 weeks. The germline gives CDR1 SGHNT, CDR2 YYREEE (reference sequence). V lost 0 bases, J lost 8 bases, and 14 bases lay in between. The CDR3 length is 14 residues. Clones were read by immunoSEQ multiplex PCR, and TCRdb kept only the in-frame ones, dropping some. The data hold 70,000 to 85,000 clones, with 83% observed a single time. Sequences were derived from peripheral blood, sampled 28 days after the second AZD1222 dose. This sequence originates from an adult who received the AZD1222 COVID-19 vaccine. V and J are TRBV5-4 and TRBJ1-2; D may be TRBD1 (6 bases). The CDR3 sequence is CASSLGGGTGGYTF. In DNA form, the CDR3 reads TGTGCCAGCAGCTTGGGAGGGGGAACAGGCGGCTACACCTTC.